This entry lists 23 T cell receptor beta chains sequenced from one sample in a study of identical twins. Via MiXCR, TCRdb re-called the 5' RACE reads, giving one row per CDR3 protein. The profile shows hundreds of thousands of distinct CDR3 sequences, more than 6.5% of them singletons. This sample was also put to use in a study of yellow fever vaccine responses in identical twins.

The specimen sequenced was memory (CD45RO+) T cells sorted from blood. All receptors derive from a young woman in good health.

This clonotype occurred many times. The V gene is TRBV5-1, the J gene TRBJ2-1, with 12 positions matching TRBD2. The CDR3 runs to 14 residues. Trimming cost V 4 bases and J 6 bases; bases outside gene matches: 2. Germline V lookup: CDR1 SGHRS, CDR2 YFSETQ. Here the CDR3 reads CASSRTSGVNEQFF. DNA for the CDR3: TGCGCCAGCAGCCGGACTAGCGGGGTCAATGAGCAGTTCTTC.

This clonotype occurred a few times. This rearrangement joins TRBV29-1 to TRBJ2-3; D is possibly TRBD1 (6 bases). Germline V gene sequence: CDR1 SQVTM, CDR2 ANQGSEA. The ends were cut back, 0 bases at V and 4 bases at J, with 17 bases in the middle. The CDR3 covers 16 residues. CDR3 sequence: CSVEDPQGNRADTQYF. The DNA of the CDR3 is TGCAGCGTTGAAGATCCTCAGGGGAATCGGGCAGATACGCAGTATTTT.

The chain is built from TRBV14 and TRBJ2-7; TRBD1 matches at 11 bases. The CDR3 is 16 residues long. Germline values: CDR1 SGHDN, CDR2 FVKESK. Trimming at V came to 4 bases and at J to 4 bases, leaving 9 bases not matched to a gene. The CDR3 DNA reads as TGTGCCAGCAGCCCCCGAGGGGACAGGGGGTGGTACGAGCAGTACTTC. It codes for CASSPRGDRGWYEQYF.

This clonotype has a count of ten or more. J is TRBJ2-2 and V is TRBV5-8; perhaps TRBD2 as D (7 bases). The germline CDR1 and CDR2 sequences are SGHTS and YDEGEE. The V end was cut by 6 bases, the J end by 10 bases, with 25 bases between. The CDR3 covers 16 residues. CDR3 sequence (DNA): TGTGCCAGCACGTGGACGGGGGGCCGAGTCGTGAAGGAGCTGTTTTTT. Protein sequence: CASTWTGGRVVKELFF.

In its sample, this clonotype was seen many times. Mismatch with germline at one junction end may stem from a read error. In nucleotides, the CDR3 is TGTGCCAGCAGCCTAGCAGGGATGTCTTACGAGCAGTACTTC. It is translated as CASSLAGMSYEQYF. The chain joins TRBV7-2 to TRBJ2-7; D may match TRBD1 or TRBD2 (5 bases each). This CDR3 region has 14 residues. Looked up from germline, CDR1 is SGHTA and CDR2 is FQGNSA.

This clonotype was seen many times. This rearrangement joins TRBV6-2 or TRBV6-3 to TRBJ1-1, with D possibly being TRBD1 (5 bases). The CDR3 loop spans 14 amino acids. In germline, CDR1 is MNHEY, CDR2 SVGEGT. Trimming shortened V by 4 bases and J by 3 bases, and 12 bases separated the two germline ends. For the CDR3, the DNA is TGTGCCAGCAGTTTTCGGAAAGGGGACACTGAAGCTTTCTTT. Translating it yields CASSFRKGDTEAFF.

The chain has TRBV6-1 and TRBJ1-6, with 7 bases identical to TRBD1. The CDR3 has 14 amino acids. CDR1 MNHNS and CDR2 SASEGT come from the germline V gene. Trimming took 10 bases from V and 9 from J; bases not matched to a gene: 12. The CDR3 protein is CATQEGAWGSPLHF. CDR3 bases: TGTGCCACTCAAGAGGGGGCCTGGGGTTCACCCCTCCACTTT.

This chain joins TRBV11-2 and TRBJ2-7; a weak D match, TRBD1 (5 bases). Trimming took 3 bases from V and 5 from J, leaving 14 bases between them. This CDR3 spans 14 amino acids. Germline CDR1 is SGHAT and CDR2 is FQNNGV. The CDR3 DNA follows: TGTGCCAGCAGCTTTGGAGCAGGGATCCACGAGCAGTACTTC. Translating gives CASSFGAGIHEQYF.

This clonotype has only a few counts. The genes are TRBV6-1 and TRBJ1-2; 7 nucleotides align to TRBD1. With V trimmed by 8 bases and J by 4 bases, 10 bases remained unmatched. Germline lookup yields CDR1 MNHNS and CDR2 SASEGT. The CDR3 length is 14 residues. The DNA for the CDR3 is TGTGCCAGCTCAGCAGGGGGGATTAGCTATGGCTACACCTTC. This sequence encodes CASSAGGISYGYTF.

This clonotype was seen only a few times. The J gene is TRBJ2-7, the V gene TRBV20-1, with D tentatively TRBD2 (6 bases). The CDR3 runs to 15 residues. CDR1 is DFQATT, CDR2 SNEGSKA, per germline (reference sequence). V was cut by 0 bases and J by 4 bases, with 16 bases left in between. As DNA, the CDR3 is TGCAGTGCTAGAGATGGAGGGAGGCTGGCGTACGAGCAGTACTTC. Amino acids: CSARDGGRLAYEQYF.

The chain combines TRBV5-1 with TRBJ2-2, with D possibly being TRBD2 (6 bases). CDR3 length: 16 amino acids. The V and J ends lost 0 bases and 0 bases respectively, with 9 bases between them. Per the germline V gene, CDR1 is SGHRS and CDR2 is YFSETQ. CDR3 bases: TGCGCCAGCAGCTTGGGCGGGGTATCGAACACCGGGGAGCTGTTTTTT. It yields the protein CASSLGGVSNTGELFF.

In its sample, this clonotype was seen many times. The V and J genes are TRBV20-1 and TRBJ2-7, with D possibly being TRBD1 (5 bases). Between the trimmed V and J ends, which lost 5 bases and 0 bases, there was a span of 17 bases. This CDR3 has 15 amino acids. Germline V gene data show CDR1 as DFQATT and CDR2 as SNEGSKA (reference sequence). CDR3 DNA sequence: TGCAGTGCTTCAAGCAGGGCCATAAACTCCTACGAGCAGTACTTC. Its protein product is CSASSRAINSYEQYF.

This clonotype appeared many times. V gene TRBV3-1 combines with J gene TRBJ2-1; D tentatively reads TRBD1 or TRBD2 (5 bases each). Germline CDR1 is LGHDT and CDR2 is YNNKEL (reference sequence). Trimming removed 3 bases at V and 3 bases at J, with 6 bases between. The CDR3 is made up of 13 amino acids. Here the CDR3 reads CASSQGDYNEQFF. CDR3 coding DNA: TGTGCCAGCAGCCAGGGGGACTACAATGAGCAGTTCTTC.

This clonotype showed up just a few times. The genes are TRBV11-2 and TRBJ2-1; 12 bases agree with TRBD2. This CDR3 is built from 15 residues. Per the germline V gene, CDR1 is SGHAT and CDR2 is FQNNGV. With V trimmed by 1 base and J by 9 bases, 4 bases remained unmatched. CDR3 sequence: CASSLVGLAGTEQFF. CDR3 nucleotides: TGTGCCAGCAGCTTAGTAGGACTAGCGGGAACTGAGCAGTTCTTC.

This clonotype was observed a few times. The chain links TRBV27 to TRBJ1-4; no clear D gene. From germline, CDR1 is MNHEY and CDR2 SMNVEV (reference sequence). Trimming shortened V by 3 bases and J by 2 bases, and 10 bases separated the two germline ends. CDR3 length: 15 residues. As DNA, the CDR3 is TGTGCCAGCAGTTTGTTTGGCGGTACTAATGAAAAACTGTTTTTT. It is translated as CASSLFGGTNEKLFF.

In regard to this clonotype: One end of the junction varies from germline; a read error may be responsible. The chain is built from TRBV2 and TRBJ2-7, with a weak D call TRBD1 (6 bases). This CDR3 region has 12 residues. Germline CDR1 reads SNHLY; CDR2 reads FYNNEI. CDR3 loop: CASRDEPGQTCF. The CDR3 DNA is TGTGCCAGCAGGGACGAACCGGGACAAACATGCTTC.

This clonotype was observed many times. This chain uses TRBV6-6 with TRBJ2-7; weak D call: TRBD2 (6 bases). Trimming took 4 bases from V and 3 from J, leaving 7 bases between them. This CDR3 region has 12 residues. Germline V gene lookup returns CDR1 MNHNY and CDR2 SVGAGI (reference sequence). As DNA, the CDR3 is TGTGCCAGCAGTTCCGGGGGCTACGAGCAGTACTTC. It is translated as CASSSGGYEQYF.

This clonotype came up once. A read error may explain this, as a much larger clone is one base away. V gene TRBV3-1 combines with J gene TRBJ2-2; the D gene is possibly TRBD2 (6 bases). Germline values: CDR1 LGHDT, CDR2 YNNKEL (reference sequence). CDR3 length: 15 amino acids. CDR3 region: CANSQGGVNTGELFF. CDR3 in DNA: TGTGCCAACAGCCAAGGCGGGGTGAACACCGGGGAGCTGTTTTTT.

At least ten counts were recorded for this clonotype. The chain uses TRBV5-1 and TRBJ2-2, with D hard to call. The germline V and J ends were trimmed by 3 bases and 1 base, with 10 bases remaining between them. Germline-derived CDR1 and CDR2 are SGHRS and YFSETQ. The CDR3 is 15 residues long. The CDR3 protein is CASSSSGGNTGELFF. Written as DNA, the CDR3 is TGCGCCAGCAGCTCCTCGGGCGGGAACACCGGGGAGCTGTTTTTT.

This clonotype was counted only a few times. The CDR3 reads CASSLGFGQDQETQYF. The CDR3 nucleotides are TGTGCCAGCAGTTTAGGGTTCGGGCAAGACCAAGAGACCCAGTACTTC. The J gene is TRBJ2-5, the V gene TRBV27, with D uncertain. Trimming stripped 2 bases from V and 0 bases from J, with 13 bases between. Germline-derived CDR1 and CDR2 are MNHEY and SMNVEV (reference sequence). There are 16 residues in the CDR3.

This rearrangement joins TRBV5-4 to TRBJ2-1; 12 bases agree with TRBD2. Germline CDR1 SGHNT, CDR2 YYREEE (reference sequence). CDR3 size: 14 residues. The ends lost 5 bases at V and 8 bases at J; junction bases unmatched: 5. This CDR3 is CASSRTSGTDEQFF. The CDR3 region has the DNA TGTGCCAGCAGTCGGACTAGCGGGACCGATGAGCAGTTCTTC.

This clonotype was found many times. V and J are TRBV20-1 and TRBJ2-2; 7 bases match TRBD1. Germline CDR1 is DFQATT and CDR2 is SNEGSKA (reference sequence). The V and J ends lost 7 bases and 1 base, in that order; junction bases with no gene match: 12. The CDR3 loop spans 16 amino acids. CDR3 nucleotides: TGCAGTGTGTCAGACAGGGTAGGAGGGAACACCGGGGAGCTGTTTTTT. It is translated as CSVSDRVGGNTGELFF.

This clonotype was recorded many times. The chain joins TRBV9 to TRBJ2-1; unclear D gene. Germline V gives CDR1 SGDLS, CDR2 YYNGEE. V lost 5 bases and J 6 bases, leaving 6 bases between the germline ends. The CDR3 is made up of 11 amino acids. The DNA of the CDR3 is TGTGCCAGCAGTGACCTCAATGAGCAGTTCTTC. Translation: CASSDLNEQFF.